This entry describes one T cell receptor beta chain. Its antigen is still unknown. The data were taken from a study of cytomegalovirus exposure and HLA in healthy donors. Whole-study results and caveats: Accounts indicate the classifier identified cytomegalovirus status with strong specificity and sensitivity. It was confirmed in vitro that a few of the CMV-associated chains were specific for CMV antigens. Overall, approximately 150 TCR beta chains were annotated as cytomegalovirus-associated.

Clones were read by immunoSEQ multiplex PCR, and TCRdb kept only the in-frame ones, dropping some. The table shows about 120,000 clones, with roughly 90% occurring only once. Per germline, CDR1 SGHRS and CDR2 YFSETQ. V shed 4 bases, J shed 2 bases, and the junction held 4 bases outside the gene matches. The CDR3 runs 16 residues. Among the 100 to 150 subjects of the validation cohort, separate from the approximately 700-subject first cohort, were the donors. The TCR was taken from a woman under 30 in good health and CMV-seropositive. The chain carries TRBV5-1 and TRBJ2-2, with 11 bases lining up with TRBD1. Sequencing was carried out using PBMCs. The CDR3 DNA reads as TGCGCCAGCAGCCCGGACAGGGGGCTCAACACCGGGGAGCTGTTTTTT. Translated: CASSPDRGLNTGELFF.